This T cell receptor (beta chain) was recovered during a study of cytomegalovirus exposure and HLA in healthy donors. The CDR3 is made up of 12 amino acids. V was cut by 2 bases and J by 6 bases, with 7 bases left in between. CDR1 and CDR2 from the germline V gene are SEHNR and FQNEAQ (reference sequence). This clone was seen only a few times. Its antigen is not known. Study outcomes and limitations: Reportedly, a later analysis found an Asian-associated ancestry cluster had fewer N-insertions than the roughly 700-donor mean. Later analysis associated a missense DCLRE1C variant with TCR beta V- and J-gene trimming. Researchers reported from a later analysis that most CMV-associated TCR beta chains appeared HLA-restricted.

PCR was performed using 60 Vbeta and 13 Jbeta primers. Only in-frame clones appear in the TCRdb table, and some are missing; sequencing was by immunoSEQ multiplex PCR. Among fewer than 130,000 clones listed, approximately 70% were seen once. The chain joins TRBV7-9 to TRBJ1-1, with D hard to call. The sequencing input was PBMCs. This TCR derives from a man between 35 and 55 years old in good health and CMV-seropositive. The CDR3 DNA is TGTGCCAGCAGCTTAATGAGCTCTGAAGCTTTCTTT. Translating it yields CASSLMSSEAFF. Filled out from reference TRBV7-9 and TRBJ1-1, the complete variable domain reads DTGVSQNPRHKITKRGQNVTFRCDPISEHNRLYWYRQTLGQGPEFLTYFQNEAQLEKSRLLSDRFSAERPKGSFSTLEIQRTEQGDSAMYLCASSLMSSEAFFGQGTRLTVV.